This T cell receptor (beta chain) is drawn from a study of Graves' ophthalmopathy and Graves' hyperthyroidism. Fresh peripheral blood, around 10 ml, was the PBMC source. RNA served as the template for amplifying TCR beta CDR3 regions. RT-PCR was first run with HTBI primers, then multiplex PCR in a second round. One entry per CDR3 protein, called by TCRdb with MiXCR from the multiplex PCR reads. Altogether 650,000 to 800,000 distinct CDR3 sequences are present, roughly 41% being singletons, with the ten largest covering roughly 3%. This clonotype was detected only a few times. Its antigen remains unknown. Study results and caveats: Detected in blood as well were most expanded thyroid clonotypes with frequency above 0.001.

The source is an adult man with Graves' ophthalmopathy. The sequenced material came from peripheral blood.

This chain's CDR3 is CASSSYDTSSYEQYF. CDR3 nucleotide sequence: TGTGCCAGCAGCTCGTATGATACGAGCTCCTACGAGCAGTACTTC. This sequence joins TRBV7-2 and TRBJ2-7; D gene unclear. Germline V gene lookup returns CDR1 SGHTA and CDR2 FQGNSA. The CDR3 has 15 amino acids. V was cut by 4 bases and J by 0 bases, with 13 bases left in between.